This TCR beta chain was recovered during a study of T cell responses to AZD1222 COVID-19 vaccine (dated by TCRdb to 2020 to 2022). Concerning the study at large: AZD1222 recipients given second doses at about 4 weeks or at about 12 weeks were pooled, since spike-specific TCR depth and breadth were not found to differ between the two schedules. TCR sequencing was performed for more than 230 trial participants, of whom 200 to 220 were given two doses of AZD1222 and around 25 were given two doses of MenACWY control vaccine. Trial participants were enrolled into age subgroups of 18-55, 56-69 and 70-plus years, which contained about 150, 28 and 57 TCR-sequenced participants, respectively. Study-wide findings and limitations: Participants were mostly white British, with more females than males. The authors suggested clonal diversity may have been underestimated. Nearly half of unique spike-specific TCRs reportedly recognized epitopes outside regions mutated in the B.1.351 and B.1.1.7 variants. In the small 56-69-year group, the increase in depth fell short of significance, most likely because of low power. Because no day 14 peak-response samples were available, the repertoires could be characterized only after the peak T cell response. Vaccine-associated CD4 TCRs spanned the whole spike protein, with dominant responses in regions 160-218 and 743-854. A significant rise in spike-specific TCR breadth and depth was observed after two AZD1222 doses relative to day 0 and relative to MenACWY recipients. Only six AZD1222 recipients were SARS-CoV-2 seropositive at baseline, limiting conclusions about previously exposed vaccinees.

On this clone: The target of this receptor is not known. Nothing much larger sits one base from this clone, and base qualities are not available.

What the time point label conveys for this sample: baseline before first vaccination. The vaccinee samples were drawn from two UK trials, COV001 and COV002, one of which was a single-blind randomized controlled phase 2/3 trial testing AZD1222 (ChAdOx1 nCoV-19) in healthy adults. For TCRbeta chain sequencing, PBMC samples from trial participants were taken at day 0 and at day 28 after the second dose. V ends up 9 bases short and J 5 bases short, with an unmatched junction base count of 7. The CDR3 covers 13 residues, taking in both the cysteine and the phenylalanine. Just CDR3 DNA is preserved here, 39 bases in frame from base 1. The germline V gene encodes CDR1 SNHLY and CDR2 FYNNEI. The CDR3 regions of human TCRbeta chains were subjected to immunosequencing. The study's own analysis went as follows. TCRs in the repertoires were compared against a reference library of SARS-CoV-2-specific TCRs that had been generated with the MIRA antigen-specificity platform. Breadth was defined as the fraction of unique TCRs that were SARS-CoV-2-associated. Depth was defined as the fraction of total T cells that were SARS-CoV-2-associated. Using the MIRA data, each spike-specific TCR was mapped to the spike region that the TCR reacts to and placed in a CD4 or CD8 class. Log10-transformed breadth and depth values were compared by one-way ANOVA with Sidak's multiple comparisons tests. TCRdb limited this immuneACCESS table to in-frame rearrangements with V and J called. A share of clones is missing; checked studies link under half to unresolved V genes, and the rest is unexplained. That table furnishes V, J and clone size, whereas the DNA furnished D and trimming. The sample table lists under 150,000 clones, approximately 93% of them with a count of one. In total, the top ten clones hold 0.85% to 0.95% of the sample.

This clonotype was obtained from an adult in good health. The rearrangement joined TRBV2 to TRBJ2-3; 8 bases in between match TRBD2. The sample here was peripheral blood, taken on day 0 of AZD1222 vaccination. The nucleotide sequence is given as TGTGCCAGTTGTAGCGGGGCCCGAGATACGCAGTATTTT. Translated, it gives CASCSGARDTQYF.